A single sample gave rise to the 9 T cell receptor beta chains below, sequenced in a study of T cell changes during pregnancy in multiple sclerosis. The repertoire was sequenced with immunoSEQ multiplex PCR; TCRdb's copy has only in-frame clones and lacks some. The profile shows about 29,000 clones, approximately 89% of them singletons. Sample: CD8+ T cells from peripheral blood mononuclear cells, taken after pregnancy. These receptors all come from a female donor with multiple sclerosis, enrolled in a pregnancy study.

The V call is TRBV9, the J call TRBJ2-3; 7 bases align to TRBD2. Germline assignment: CDR1 SGDLS and CDR2 YYNGEE. The CDR3 has 18 amino acids. V gave up 0 bases and J gave up 7 bases; unmatched junction bases: 17. The CDR3 loop is CASSVVDGLAADLNTQYF. The DNA of the CDR3 is TGTGCCAGCAGCGTAGTGGATGGGCTAGCGGCAGATTTAAATACGCAGTATTTT.

The gene calls are TRBV19 and TRBJ2-1; 10 nucleotides agree with TRBD2. The CDR3 has 16 residues. V lost 3 bases to trimming and J lost 2 bases; unmatched junction nucleotides: 4. Germline CDR1 and CDR2: LNHDA and SQIVND (reference sequence). The CDR3 protein is CASSMTSGWAYNEQFF. For the CDR3, the DNA is TGTGCCAGTAGTATGACTAGCGGGTGGGCCTACAATGAGCAGTTCTTC.

The chain has TRBV27 and TRBJ2-7, with 7 bases aligning to TRBD2. Germline CDR1 and CDR2: MNHEY and SMNVEV (reference sequence). The CDR3 runs to 14 residues. V lost 4 bases, J lost 2 bases, and 5 bases stayed unmatched. This chain's CDR3 is CASSSRTSPYEQYF. CDR3 sequence (DNA): TGTGCCAGCAGTTCCAGGACTAGTCCCTACGAGCAGTACTTC.

This clone was seen a handful of times. The V and J genes are TRBV7-3 and TRBJ2-1; 8 bases fit TRBD2. Germline V gene data show CDR1 as SGHTA and CDR2 as FQGTGA. After removal of 3 bases from V and 7 bases from J, the junction contained 2 bases not matched to a gene. This CDR3 has 13 residues. The DNA for the CDR3 is TGTGCCAGCAGCTTCGGGGGGGGGAATGAGCAGTTCTTC. Translating gives CASSFGGGNEQFF. Drawing the rest from reference TRBV7-3 and TRBJ2-1, the complete variable domain is GAGVSQTPSNKVTEKGKYVELRCDPISGHTALYWYRQSLGQGPEFLIYFQGTGAADDSGLPNDRFFAVRPEGSVSTLKIQRTERGDSAVYLCASSFGGGNEQFFGPGTRLTVL.

The gene calls are TRBV6-5 and TRBJ2-3; 10 bases agree with TRBD2. Trimming removed 7 bases from V and 1 base from J; junction bases left unmatched: 5. The CDR3 sequence is 15 residues long. Per the germline V gene, CDR1 is MNHEY and CDR2 is SVGAGI. CDR3 nucleotide sequence: TGTGCCAGCACCTCCGGGACTAGCGGCACAGATACGCAGTATTTT. Translation gives CASTSGTSGTDTQYF.

The chain couples TRBV14 to TRBJ1-1; TRBD1 agrees at 8 bases. Losses at the gene ends were 1 base for V and 4 bases for J; bases not matched to a gene: 2. There are 14 residues in the CDR3. Germline V CDR1 and CDR2: SGHDN, FVKESK. Written as DNA, the CDR3 is TGTGCCAGCAGCCAAGTGGACAGGGCCACTGAAGCTTTCTTT. Translating gives CASSQVDRATEAFF. Variable domain in full (rest from reference TRBV14 and TRBJ1-1): EAGVTQFPSHSVIEKGQTVTLRCDPISGHDNLYWYRRVMGKEIKFLLHFVKESKQDESGMPNNRFLAERTGGTYSTLKVQPAELEDSGVYFCASSQVDRATEAFFGQGTRLTVV.

The genes are TRBV4-2 and TRBJ2-6; D might be TRBD2 (5 bases). This CDR3 is built from 15 residues. Trimming pared 2 bases from V and 0 bases from J, leaving 5 bases between. Germline V gene data show CDR1 as LGHNA and CDR2 as YNFKEQ. In DNA form, the CDR3 reads TGTGCCAGCAGCCAAACTAGCTCTGGGGCCAACGTCCTGACTTTC. It encodes CASSQTSSGANVLTF.

This chain connects TRBV10-3 to TRBJ2-2; the D gene is possibly TRBD1 (6 bases). Looked up from germline, CDR1 is ENHRY and CDR2 is SYGVKD. Trimming removed 1 base from V and 0 bases from J, with 6 bases in between. CDR3 length equals 15 residues. CDR3 in amino acids: CAISEYRANTGELFF. Here the CDR3 DNA reads TGTGCCATCAGTGAGTACAGGGCGAACACCGGGGAGCTGTTTTTT.

This sequence joins TRBV4-2 and TRBJ1-2; tentatively, D is TRBD1 (5 bases). The length of the CDR3 is 16 residues. CDR1 and CDR2 from the germline V gene are LGHNA and YNFKEQ. V lost 7 bases to trimming and J lost 4 bases, with 22 bases between them. Here the CDR3 DNA reads TGTGCCAGCAACGAACCAACGACAGCCACGGGCTATGGCTACACCTTC. Amino acid sequence: CASNEPTTATGYGYTF.